This T cell receptor beta chain was retrieved from a study of shared clonotypes between healthy human individuals. All of the donors resided in Nashville, Tennessee, and each was a Caucasian adult. It was into CD45RA+ naive and CD45RA-negative memory subsets that the CD4+ cells were split. TCRdb's table, derived via immunoSEQ multiplex PCR, lists solely in-frame clones and lacks some. The data show around 600,000 clones, 95% to 98% seen once. V shed 0 bases and J 0 bases; nucleotides not matched to a gene: 5. CDR1 and CDR2 from the germline V gene are LNHDA and SQIVND (reference sequence). CDR3 size: 17 residues.

This TCR came from a woman in her 30s in good health. Sequencing input: naive CD4+ T cells sorted from blood. Subset in this sample: CD45RA+ positively selected. J is TRBJ1-5 and V is TRBV19, with 7 positions matching TRBD1. This CDR3 reads CASSIDRGKNSNQPQHF. The CDR3 bases are TGTGCCAGTAGTATAGACAGGGGGAAAAATAGCAATCAGCCCCAGCATTTT.